This T cell receptor (beta chain) appears in the sequencing data of a study of Ad26.COV2.S vaccination and SARS-CoV-2 variants. Germline V gives CDR1 LGHDT, CDR2 YNNKEL (reference sequence). The V gene lost 3 bases and the J gene lost 4 bases, with 7 bases spanning the gap. The CDR3 extends over 14 amino acids. The treatment denotes: some 20 received Ad26.COV2.S at low or high dose, single or two shots; 5 received placebo; per-sample allocation not given. Collection of the samples took place on day 63 after the first injection of vaccine or placebo. TCRdb's copy holds only in-frame clones and misses some; the assay was immunoSEQ multiplex PCR. The table has fewer than 400,000 clones, 89% seen once. A note on this clone: The sample carries other DNA sequences with the same CDR3.

This sample comprised peripheral blood, obtained in a trial of Ad26.COV2.S vaccine versus placebo. The V and J genes are TRBV3-1 (or the pseudogene TRBV3-2) and TRBJ2-6; D ambiguous. This receptor was identified in a person between 18 and 59 years old who received the Ad26.COV2.S COVID-19 vaccine or a placebo. This chain's CDR3 is CASSQGSGANVLTF. CDR3 in DNA: TGTGCCAGCAGCCAGGGGTCAGGGGCCAACGTCCTGACTTTC.